This T cell receptor beta chain was captured in a study of cytomegalovirus exposure and HLA in healthy donors. In the study overall: Clustering assigned about 79% of the approximately 400 genotyped donors to the Caucasian-associated ancestry cluster.

Trimming left V 1 base short and J 2 bases short, with 10 bases between. Germline CDR1 MGHRA, CDR2 YSYEKL. The length of the CDR3 is 15 residues. PCR amplification relied on 60 Vbeta primers (plus 13 Jbeta primers). Libraries were prepared by immunoSEQ multiplex PCR; TCRdb keeps only in-frame clonotypes and omits some of them. The data contain more than 140,000 clones, approximately 79% of them seen just once; the ten biggest clones take up 0.55% to 0.8%. The V and J genes are TRBV4-1 and TRBJ2-3, with D perhaps matching TRBD2 (6 bases). The sequence was obtained from a male donor in good health and CMV-seronegative. The specimen sequenced was PBMCs. For the CDR3, the DNA is TGCGCCAGCAGCCAAGTTGCGGGGCCCACAGATACGCAGTATTTT. It yields the protein CASSQVAGPTDTQYF.